What follows describes a single T cell receptor beta chain. Via MiXCR, TCRdb re-called the multiplex PCR reads, giving one row per CDR3 protein. The table lists roughly 14,000 distinct CDR3 sequences, roughly 50% of them singletons. The CDR3 is made up of 15 amino acids. In germline, CDR1 is SGHTA, CDR2 FQGNSA. Trimming took off 7 bases at V and 0 bases at J, with 15 bases between the two ends. This sample stems from a study of breast tumors, draining lymph nodes, adjacent tissues. V and J are TRBV7-2 and TRBJ1-1; D is perhaps TRBD1 (5 bases). The sequencing sample was made of tumor-adjacent breast tissue. The TCR sequence derives from a female donor with breast cancer. Some clones in this sample may be carry-over from other donors' samples. CDR3: CASNLRAGMNTEAFF. The CDR3 DNA sequence: TGTGCCAGCAACTTGCGGGCAGGGATGAACACTGAAGCTTTCTTT.